The 26 T cell receptor beta chains below were found in one sample sequenced in a study of long-term antiretroviral therapy in people with HIV. The assay, immunoSEQ v3.0, was run at survey level. TCRdb's table, derived via immunoSEQ multiplex PCR, lists solely in-frame clones and lacks some. The sample has 15,000 to 20,000 clones; 80% are singletons. This material consisted of unsorted PBMCs, taken 0.1 years before starting antiretroviral therapy. All receptors derive from a man between 18 and 29 years old with HIV.

The J gene is TRBJ2-7, the V gene TRBV5-4; tentatively, D is TRBD2 (6 bases). The CDR3 length is 15 residues. The V gene's germline CDR1 is SGHNT and CDR2 YYREEE (reference sequence). The germline V and J ends were trimmed by 0 bases and 5 bases, with 15 bases remaining between them. The CDR3 coding sequence is TGTGCCAGCAGCTTGGGCCCTGGCCGCGGGGACGAGCAGTACTTC. This encodes CASSLGPGRGDEQYF.

The rearrangement joins TRBV27 to TRBJ1-5; D is uncertain. The germline V gene encodes CDR1 MNHEY and CDR2 SMNVEV (reference sequence). The CDR3 spans 13 residues. V gave up 2 bases and J gave up 4 bases, with 6 bases separating them. The CDR3 sequence: CASSLTANQPQHF. Here the CDR3 DNA reads TGTGCCAGCAGTTTAACCGCAAATCAGCCCCAGCATTTT.

This clone has only one observation. The gene calls are TRBV5-6 and TRBJ2-7, with D perhaps matching TRBD2 (5 bases). The length of the CDR3 is 13 residues. The ends were cut back, 1 base at V and 6 bases at J, with 11 bases in the middle. CDR1 SGHDT and CDR2 YYEEEE come from the germline V gene. The CDR3 region has the DNA TGTGCCAGCAGCTTGTATGCGGGCGGCGAGCAGTACTTC. Protein sequence: CASSLYAGGEQYF.

The chain is built from TRBV19 and TRBJ1-1; a weak D match, TRBD1 (5 bases). Trimming removed 7 bases from V and 3 bases from J, with 15 bases in between. CDR1 is LNHDA and CDR2 is SQIVND in the germline V gene (reference sequence). This CDR3 contains 14 residues. CDR3 sequence (DNA): TGTGCCAGTACCGAAAACATGGGACACACTGAAGCTTTCTTT. Its translation: CASTENMGHTEAFF.

The V and J genes are TRBV6-1 and TRBJ2-7, with 9 bases lining up with TRBD1. Germline CDR1 reads MNHNS; CDR2 reads SASEGT. After removal of 1 base from V and 7 bases from J, the junction contained 11 bases not matched to a gene. CDR3 length: 16 residues. CDR3 region: CASSEETPDRGREQYF. For the CDR3, the DNA is TGTGCCAGCAGTGAAGAAACCCCAGACAGGGGGAGGGAGCAGTACTTC.

This clone was recorded a few times. The chain is built from TRBV19 and TRBJ1-5; D gene unclear. Germline values: CDR1 LNHDA, CDR2 SQIVND (reference sequence). With 0 bases removed from V and 5 bases from J, the gap between germline ends came to 11 bases. The CDR3 is 15 amino acids. CDR3 nucleotide sequence: TGTGCCAGTAGTATAGATCTACGAGGTTATCAGCCCCAGCATTTT. Its protein product is CASSIDLRGYQPQHF.

This clone is medium-sized (0.01 to 0.1%). This chain connects TRBV4-1 to TRBJ2-7; 8 bases are shared with TRBD2. From germline, CDR1 is MGHRA and CDR2 YSYEKL. The CDR3 consists of 13 residues. The junction had 4 bases not matched to a gene; V was cut back by 4 bases and J by 5 bases. CDR3 region: CASSPTGGDEQYF. CDR3 nucleotides: TGCGCCAGCAGCCCGACGGGAGGGGACGAGCAGTACTTC.

The rearrangement joins TRBV5-6 to TRBJ1-1; no definite D call. Germline lookup yields CDR1 SGHDT and CDR2 YYEEEE. V gave up 1 base and J gave up 5 bases, with 12 bases separating them. The CDR3 is 14 residues long. This chain's CDR3 is CASSLYAGTTEAFF. The CDR3 nucleotides are TGTGCCAGCAGCTTGTATGCAGGAACGACTGAAGCTTTCTTT.

The chain couples TRBV7-8 to TRBJ2-1, with TRBD2 identical over 11 bases. J lost 7 bases, V lost 8 bases, and 7 bases had no gene match. CDR1 is SGHVS and CDR2 is FQNEAQ in the germline V gene. This CDR3 has 14 amino acids. The CDR3 sequence: CASQTSGSMNEQFF. DNA of the CDR3: TGTGCCAGCCAAACTAGCGGGAGTATGAATGAGCAGTTCTTC. The whole variable domain, remainder taken from reference TRBV7-8 and TRBJ2-1, is GAGVSQSPRYKVAKRGQDVALRCDPISGHVSLFWYQQALGQGPEFLTYFQNEAQLDKSGLPSDRFFAERPEGSVSTLKIQRTQQEDSAVYLCASQTSGSMNEQFFGPGTRLTVL.

The chain joins TRBV19 to TRBJ2-1, with TRBD2 matching over 14 bases. Germline V gene lookup returns CDR1 LNHDA and CDR2 SQIVND (reference sequence). After removal of 2 bases from V and 7 bases from J, the junction contained 4 bases not matched to a gene. The CDR3 sequence is 16 residues long. The CDR3 bases are TGTGCCAGTAGTATACTGACTAGCGGGGGGGGTAATGAGCAGTTCTTC. Amino acids: CASSILTSGGGNEQFF.

This clone ranks as medium-sized. The V and J genes are TRBV7-3 and TRBJ2-1, with 12 bases that match TRBD2. This CDR3 has 15 residues. Per the germline V gene, CDR1 is SGHTA and CDR2 is FQGTGA. After removal of 5 bases from V and 8 bases from J, the junction contained 7 bases not matched to a gene. CDR3 sequence: CASSPTSGGGDEQFF. CDR3 sequence (DNA): TGTGCCAGCAGCCCGACTAGCGGGGGTGGCGATGAGCAGTTCTTC. Variable domain in full (rest from reference TRBV7-3 and TRBJ2-1): GAGVSQTPSNKVTEKGKYVELRCDPISGHTALYWYRQSLGQGPEFLIYFQGTGAADDSGLPNDRFFAVRPEGSVSTLKIQRTERGDSAVYLCASSPTSGGGDEQFFGPGTRLTVL.

The chain recombines TRBV7-2 with TRBJ2-7; 10 positions match TRBD2. Germline V lookup: CDR1 SGHTA, CDR2 FQGNSA. V was clipped by 2 bases and J by 2 bases; unmatched bases: 3. The CDR3 runs 15 residues. The CDR3 nucleotides read TGTGCCAGCAGCTTACGAGCGGGAGGGACCTACGAGCAGTACTTC. This codes for CASSLRAGGTYEQYF.

The rearrangement uses TRBV27 and TRBJ2-2; 12 bases are shared with TRBD2. Germline-derived CDR1 and CDR2 are MNHEY and SMNVEV (reference sequence). The CDR3 loop spans 15 amino acids. Losses at the gene ends were 8 bases for V and 1 base for J; bases not matched to a gene: 2. The CDR3 sequence is CASSSGRENTGELFF. The CDR3 DNA reads as TGTGCCAGCTCTAGCGGGAGGGAGAACACCGGGGAGCTGTTTTTT.

V and J are TRBV12-5 and TRBJ1-1; D is unresolved. CDR1 and CDR2 from the germline V gene are LGHNT and FRNRAP. The CDR3 is 13 residues long. V dropped 7 bases and J dropped 4 bases, with 13 bases sitting between them. The CDR3 reads CASAPAEGTEAFF. For the CDR3, the DNA is TGTGCTAGTGCTCCGGCGGAGGGCACTGAAGCTTTCTTT.

The J gene is TRBJ2-5, the V gene TRBV18; D is undetermined. The CDR3 extends over 13 amino acids. Looked up from germline, CDR1 is KGHSH and CDR2 is LQKENI. The germline V and J ends were trimmed by 4 bases and 2 bases, with 8 bases remaining between them. The CDR3 is CASSQTQQETQYF. The CDR3 DNA follows: TGTGCCAGCTCACAGACGCAGCAAGAGACCCAGTACTTC.

The V gene is TRBV25-1, the J gene TRBJ1-5; the D gene is possibly TRBD1 (5 bases). Germline loops: CDR1 MGHDK, CDR2 SYGVNS. Trimming removed 8 bases at V and 6 bases at J, with 14 bases between. The CDR3 is 13 residues long. CDR3 bases: TGTGCCAGCCCTTGGGGGGATCGTCAGCCCCAGCATTTT. Residues: CASPWGDRQPQHF.

This CDR3 is CASSLSDGTNYGYTF. In DNA, the CDR3 is TGTGCCAGCAGTTTAAGCGACGGAACTAACTATGGCTACACCTTC. The V gene is TRBV28, the J gene TRBJ1-2; D unclear. The V end lost 2 bases, the J end lost 0 bases, and 10 bases lay between the germline ends. The CDR3 totals 15 residues. Per germline, CDR1 MDHEN and CDR2 SYDVKM.

The chain joins TRBV7-9 to TRBJ1-1; D call uncertain. Trimming stripped 2 bases from V and 8 bases from J, with 21 bases between. The germline CDR1 and CDR2 sequences are SEHNR and FQNEAQ (reference sequence). The CDR3 contains 16 residues. The CDR3 sequence is CASSLRPHAGLGEAFF. In nucleotides, the CDR3 is TGTGCCAGCAGCTTAAGGCCCCATGCTGGTCTGGGCGAAGCTTTCTTT.

CDR3 sequence reads: CSVNRAAEAFF. In DNA form, the CDR3 reads TGCAGCGTAAACAGGGCGGCTGAAGCTTTCTTT. The chain recombines TRBV29-1 with TRBJ1-1; D might be TRBD1 (6 bases). The germline V gene has CDR1 SQVTM and CDR2 ANQGSEA. This CDR3 comprises 11 residues. V lost 6 bases and J lost 6, with 11 bases in between.

This chain's CDR3 is CASRQGAKRDEQFF. The CDR3 DNA sequence: TGTGCCAGCAGACAGGGGGCAAAGCGAGATGAGCAGTTCTTC. V usage is TRBV6-5 and J usage is TRBJ2-1; 9 nucleotides match TRBD1. Germline lookup yields CDR1 MNHEY and CDR2 SVGAGI. This CDR3 spans 14 amino acids. The junction had 8 bases not matched to a gene; V was cut back by 6 bases and J by 8 bases.

This chain uses TRBV15 with TRBJ2-5; possibly TRBD1 or TRBD2 for D (5 bases each). The germline CDR1 and CDR2 sequences are LNHNV and YYDKDF (reference sequence). The V gene lost 0 bases and the J gene lost 2 bases, with 10 bases spanning the gap. The CDR3 spans 15 residues. DNA of the CDR3: TGTGCCACCAGCAGAGATCCGGGACCTCAAGAGACCCAGTACTTC. Its translation is CATSRDPGPQETQYF.

This clone is labeled as medium-sized. This chain connects TRBV6-4 to TRBJ2-3; TRBD2 aligns across 13 bases. V lost 5 bases and J lost 2; bases outside the gene matches: 1. The CDR3 has 15 residues. Germline V lookup: CDR1 MRHNA, CDR2 SNTAGT. The CDR3 nucleotides are TGTGCCAGCAGTACTAGCGGGGGGGCCACAGATACGCAGTATTTT. Its protein is CASSTSGGATDTQYF.

About this clone itself: The junction departs from germline at one end; a sequencing error may be responsible. The V and J genes are TRBV5-4 and TRBJ1-1; TRBD1 matches at 7 bases. This CDR3 region has 16 residues. Germline lookup yields CDR1 SGHNT and CDR2 YYREEE (reference sequence). The CDR3 sequence is CASSQDLQGYYTEAFF. CDR3 nucleotides: TGCGCCAGCAGCCAAGACCTACAGGGGTATTACACTGAAGCTTTCTTT.

The chain employs TRBV5-4 and TRBJ1-6; TRBD1 matches 12 bases. CDR1 and CDR2 (germline): SGHNT, YYREEE (reference sequence). The J segment lost 11 bases and the V segment lost 4 bases, leaving 19 bases of the junction unmatched. The CDR3 runs to 19 residues. This chain's CDR3 is CASSPGTGGDPFSGAPLHF. CDR3 nucleotides: TGTGCCAGCAGCCCCGGGACAGGGGGCGATCCCTTTTCGGGGGCACCCCTCCACTTT.

The chain is built from TRBV7-2 and TRBJ2-7; 10 nucleotides agree with TRBD1. Germline trimming cut 3 bases from V and 1 base from J; bases unmatched to any gene: 12. The CDR3 loop spans 18 amino acids. CDR1 and CDR2 from the germline V gene are SGHTA and FQGNSA. The CDR3 sequence: CASSFTQARDRGSYEQYF. The CDR3 nucleotides read TGTGCCAGCAGCTTCACGCAAGCCCGGGACAGGGGTTCCTACGAGCAGTACTTC.

The V and J genes are TRBV10-3 and TRBJ1-1, with D possibly matching TRBD1 (5 bases). From germline, CDR1 is ENHRY and CDR2 SYGVKD. CDR3 length: 14 amino acids. V shed 6 bases and J shed 3 bases, with 14 bases lying between them. Here the CDR3 DNA reads TGTGCCATCAGCAGAGACAGAGGATACACTGAAGCTTTCTTT. It translates to CAISRDRGYTEAFF.